This TCR beta chain derives from a study of blood T cell repertoires in COVID-19. Background on the study: Spain, Italy and the United States supplied samples that represented acute and convalescent COVID-19.

Profiling relied on immunoSEQ multiplex PCR, and the TCRdb table lists in-frame clones only, not all of them. The table lists around 46,000 clones, approximately 83% of them singletons. The receptor was derived from a woman older than 75 with COVID-19, enrolled during active disease. Material for sequencing was peripheral blood.

CDR3 loop: CASTPLRVGTEAFF. For the CDR3, the DNA is TGTGCCAGCACCCCCCTGCGGGTCGGCACTGAAGCTTTCTTT. The chain recombines TRBV6-2 or TRBV6-3 with TRBJ1-1, with unresolved D. There are 14 residues in the CDR3. Germline V gene data show CDR1 as MNHEY and CDR2 as SVGEGT. V was trimmed by 7 bases and J by 4 bases, leaving 16 bases between them.